This T cell receptor beta chain was recorded in a study of blood T cells in healthy people across ages (dated by TCRdb to about 2015). For the study in its entirety: In model experiments, roughly one uniquely barcoded TCR beta cDNA molecule per two T cells was captured by template switching. To track age-related changes in TCR beta repertoire diversity, the study relied on deep sequencing normalized with unique cDNA molecular identifiers. Two additional independent replicas of 1 million unique cDNA reads from the same blood draw were analyzed for two donors (one aged 18 to 30 and one aged 80 or older). To avoid experimental bias, donors of different ages were randomly spread across the sequencing lanes. The donors were split into four age groups: young (average around 17 years), middle-aged (39), aged (over 55) and long-lived (approximately 80). Broader findings and caveats from the paper: Compared with the aged group, the long-lived group had more naive CD4+ T cells, fewer expanded clones and increased TCR diversity, suggesting age selection. Estimates of total diversity from one million sequenced T cells were regarded as lower bounds and underestimates. Because profiling used bulk unsorted PBMCs, naive and antigen-experienced compartments could not be compared conclusively. There was a strong correlation between observed TCR beta diversity and the percentage of naive T cells measured by flow cytometry. Because the CMV infection status of the donors was unknown, age-related changes in expanded clonotypes may potentially have been confounded. As age increased, observed TCR beta diversity per million T cells dropped in a roughly linear way, and a significant reduction was already evident by age 40.

This clonotype was detected only a few times. No cognate antigen has been identified for it. Base-call qualities are not available, and no considerably larger clone is one nucleotide away. The 39 donors, aged 6 to 90 years, were systemically healthy Caucasian individuals from Russia. Each donor gave ten milliliters of peripheral blood, collected into EDTA-treated Vacutainer tubes. Ficoll-Paque density-gradient centrifugation was used to isolate PBMCs, with at least 6 million per sample. Total RNA was extracted from PBMCs with Trizol reagent, with at least 5 micrograms obtained per sample. The percentages of naive CD45RAhigh/CD27high T cells were determined by flow cytometry on a PBMC aliquot from every donor. The library was prepared using 5' RACE. The data were produced on an Illumina HiSeq 2500. A second about 7 to 11 cycle PCR used a sample-barcoded 5' primer and a J-beta primer mix. A unique molecular identifier was introduced onto each TCR beta cDNA molecule by a template-switch 5' adaptor carrying 12 random nucleotides. At least 2.5 million CDR3-containing paired-end reads were obtained from each sample. All of the RNA was converted into first-strand cDNA using the Mint cDNA synthesis kit, with a TRBC-specific oligonucleotide serving as the primer. Following uracil-DNA glycosylase treatment, a first 18-cycle PCR with universal primers M1SS and BC2_uni_R was performed on all cDNA. Per the original workflow: For normalization, 1 million high-quality reads, each with a distinct molecular identifier, were randomly selected from each sample. Reads sharing molecular identifiers were discarded rather than binned into consensus sequences. MiTCR, set to a Q25 quality threshold and the strictest error-elimination algorithm, was used for CDR3 identification, clonotype clustering and error correction. A nonparametric unseen species model with Euler transformation was used to estimate a lower bound on total TCR beta diversity. TCRdb cleaned the public reads at Q25 with fastp, built clones with MiXCR and kept in-frame beta chains. Rows are combined by CDR3 protein, so each entry shows the most common genes and DNA. Clone size and V and J calls follow TCRdb, not the original study. The sample profile shows around 1,500,000 distinct CDR3 sequences; 28% of them were found once. Roughly 8% of the sample comes from the top ten.

The TCR was taken from a woman aged 25 to 45 in good health. Material: blood.

The CDR3 protein: CASSVSRGFGYTF. The bases are TGTGCCAGCAGTGTCTCCAGGGGTTTTGGCTACACCTTC. This receptor chain uses TRBV6-1 and TRBJ1-2; TRBD1 is perhaps the D gene, given 6 matching bases. V is shortened by 4 bases, J by 7 bases, and the region joining them spans 13 bases. CDR1 is given as MNHNS and CDR2 as SASEGT, both from the germline V gene. The cysteine opens and the phenylalanine closes a CDR3 of 13 amino acids. Here the CDR3 DNA is all that survives: 39 bases in frame from base 1.